The T cell receptor beta chain under discussion was sequenced for a study of shared clonotypes between healthy human individuals. V shed 2 bases and J shed 2 bases, with 9 bases lying between them. This CDR3 is built from 14 residues. The germline gives CDR1 LGHNA, CDR2 YNFKEQ. Authors' methods: ImmunoSEQ gave junction-only sequences without quality scores, so filtering differed. The protocol was immunoSEQ multiplex PCR, while the TCRdb copy is restricted to in-frame clones and leaves out a portion. V and J calls and clone size are given by that table; D and trimming were obtained from the DNA. The sample shows about 110,000 clones, about 71% of them seen only once. Turning to this clone: Given a far larger clone just one base away, this is likely a sequencing read error. The identical CDR3 is also encoded by other nucleotide sequences in the sample.

The donor cohort consisted entirely of Caucasian adults residing in Nashville, Tennessee. The material sequenced was memory CD8+ T cells sorted from blood. Sample subset: CD45RO+ cells pooled with CCR7-negative TemRA cells. The clonotype originates from a woman between 25 and 40 years old in good health. The chain recombines TRBV4-2 with TRBJ1-1; tentatively, D is TRBD1 (6 bases). The CDR3 is CASSQNRENTEAFF. CDR3 coding DNA: TGTGCCAGCAGCCAAAACAGGGAAAACACTGAAGCTTTCTTT.